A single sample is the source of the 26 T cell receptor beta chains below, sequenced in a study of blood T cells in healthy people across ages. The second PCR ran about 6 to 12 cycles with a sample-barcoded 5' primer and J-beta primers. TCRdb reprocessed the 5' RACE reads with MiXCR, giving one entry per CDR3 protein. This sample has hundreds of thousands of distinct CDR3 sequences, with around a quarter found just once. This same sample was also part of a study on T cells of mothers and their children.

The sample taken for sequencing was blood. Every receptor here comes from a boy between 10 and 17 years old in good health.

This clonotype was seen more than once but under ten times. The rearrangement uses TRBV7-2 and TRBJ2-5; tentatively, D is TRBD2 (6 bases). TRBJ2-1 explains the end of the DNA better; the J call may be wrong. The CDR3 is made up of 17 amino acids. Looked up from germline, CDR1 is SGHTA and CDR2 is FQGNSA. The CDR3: CASSSFPREYERNEQFF. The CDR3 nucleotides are TGTGCCAGCAGCTCCTTTCCCCGGGAGTATGAACGCAATGAGCAGTTCTTC.

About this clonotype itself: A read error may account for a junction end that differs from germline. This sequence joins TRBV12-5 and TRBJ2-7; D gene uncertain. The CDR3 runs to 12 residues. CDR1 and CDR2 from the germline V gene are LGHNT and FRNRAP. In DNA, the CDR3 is TGTGCTAGTGGTTTGGTAAAGTACGAGCAGCACTTC. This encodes CASGLVKYEQHF.

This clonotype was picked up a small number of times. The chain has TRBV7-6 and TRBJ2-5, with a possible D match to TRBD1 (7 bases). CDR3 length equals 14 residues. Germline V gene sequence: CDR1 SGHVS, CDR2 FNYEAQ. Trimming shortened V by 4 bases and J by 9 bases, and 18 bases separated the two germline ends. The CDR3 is CASSSTGWGEAQYF. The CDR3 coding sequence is TGTGCCAGCAGCTCGACAGGGTGGGGGGAGGCCCAGTACTTC.

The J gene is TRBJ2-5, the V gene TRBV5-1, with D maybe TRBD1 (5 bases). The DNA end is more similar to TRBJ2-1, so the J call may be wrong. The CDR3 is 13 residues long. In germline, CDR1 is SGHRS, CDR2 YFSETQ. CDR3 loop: CASSLPRGYEQFF. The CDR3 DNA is TGCGCCAGCAGCTTGCCAAGGGGATATGAGCAGTTCTTC.

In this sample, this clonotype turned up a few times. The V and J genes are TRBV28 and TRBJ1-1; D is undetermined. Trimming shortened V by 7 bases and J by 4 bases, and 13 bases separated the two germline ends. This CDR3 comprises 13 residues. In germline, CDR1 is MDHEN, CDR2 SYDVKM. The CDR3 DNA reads TGTGCCAGCACCTTGGGGTTCGCCACTGAAGCTTTCTTT. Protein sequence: CASTLGFATEAFF.

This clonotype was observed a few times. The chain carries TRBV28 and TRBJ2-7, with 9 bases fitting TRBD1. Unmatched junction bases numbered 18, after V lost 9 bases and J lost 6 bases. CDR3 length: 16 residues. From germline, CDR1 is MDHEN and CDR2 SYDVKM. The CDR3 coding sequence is TGTGCCAGTAGGGGAGATATCGGGACAGGGACTGGCGAGCAGTACTTC. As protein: CASRGDIGTGTGEQYF.

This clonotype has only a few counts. CDR3: CASSLGSSGRPTDTQYF. The CDR3 DNA is TGTGCCAGCAGTTTGGGGAGCTCAGGACGTCCCACAGATACGCAGTATTTT. The V call is TRBV12-3 or TRBV12-4, the J call TRBJ2-3; tentative D call: TRBD2 (5 bases). Between the trimmed V and J ends, which lost 3 bases and 2 bases, there was a span of 18 bases. This CDR3 region has 17 residues.

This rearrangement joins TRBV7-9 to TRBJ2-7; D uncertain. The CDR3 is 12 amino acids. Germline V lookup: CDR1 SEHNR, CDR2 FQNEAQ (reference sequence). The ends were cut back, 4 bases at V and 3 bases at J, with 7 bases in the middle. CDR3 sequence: CASSSTHYEQYF. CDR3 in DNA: TGTGCCAGCAGCTCAACTCACTACGAGCAGTACTTC.

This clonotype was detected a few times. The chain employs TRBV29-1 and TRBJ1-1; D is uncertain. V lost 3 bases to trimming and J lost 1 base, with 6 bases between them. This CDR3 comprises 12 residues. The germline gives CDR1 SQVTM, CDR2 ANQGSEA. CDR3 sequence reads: CSVDRENTEAFF. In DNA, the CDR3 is TGCAGCGTTGATAGGGAGAACACTGAAGCTTTCTTT.

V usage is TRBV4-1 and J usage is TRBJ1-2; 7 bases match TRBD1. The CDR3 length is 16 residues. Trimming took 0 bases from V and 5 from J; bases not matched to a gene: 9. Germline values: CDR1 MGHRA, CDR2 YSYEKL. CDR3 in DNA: TGCGCCAGCAGCCAAGATCCGTTCGGCAGGGGGTATGGCTACACCTTC. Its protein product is CASSQDPFGRGYGYTF.

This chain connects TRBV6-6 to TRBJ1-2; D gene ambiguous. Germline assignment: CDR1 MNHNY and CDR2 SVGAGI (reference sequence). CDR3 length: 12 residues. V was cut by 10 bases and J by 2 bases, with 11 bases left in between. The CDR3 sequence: CATNTGNYGYTF. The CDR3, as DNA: TGTGCCACTAACACGGGGAACTATGGCTACACCTTC.

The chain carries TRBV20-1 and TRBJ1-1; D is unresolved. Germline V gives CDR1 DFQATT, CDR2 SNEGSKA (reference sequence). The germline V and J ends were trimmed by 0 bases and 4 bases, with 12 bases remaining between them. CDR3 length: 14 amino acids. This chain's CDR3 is CSARDGGLGTEAFF. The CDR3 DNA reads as TGCAGTGCTAGAGATGGAGGACTGGGCACTGAAGCTTTCTTT.

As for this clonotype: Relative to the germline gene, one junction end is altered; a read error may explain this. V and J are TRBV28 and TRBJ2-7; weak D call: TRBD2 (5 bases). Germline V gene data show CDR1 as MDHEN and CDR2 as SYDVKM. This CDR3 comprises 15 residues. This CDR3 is CASNLLGRATYEQYF. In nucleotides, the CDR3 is TGTGCCAGCAATTTACTAGGAAGGGCAACCTACGAGCAGTACTTC.

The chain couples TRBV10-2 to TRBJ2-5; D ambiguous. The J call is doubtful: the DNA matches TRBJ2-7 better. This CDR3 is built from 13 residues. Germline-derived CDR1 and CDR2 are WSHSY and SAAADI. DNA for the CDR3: TGCGCCAGCAGTGAGCCGGGCTTGGGCGAGCAGTACTTC. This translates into CASSEPGLGEQYF.

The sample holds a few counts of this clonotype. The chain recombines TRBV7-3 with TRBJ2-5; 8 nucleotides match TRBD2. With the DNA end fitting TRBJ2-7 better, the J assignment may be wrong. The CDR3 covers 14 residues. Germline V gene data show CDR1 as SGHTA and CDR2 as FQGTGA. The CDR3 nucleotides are TGTGCCAGCAGTTCGCTAGCGGGTCCCTACGAGCAGTACTTC. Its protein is CASSSLAGPYEQYF.

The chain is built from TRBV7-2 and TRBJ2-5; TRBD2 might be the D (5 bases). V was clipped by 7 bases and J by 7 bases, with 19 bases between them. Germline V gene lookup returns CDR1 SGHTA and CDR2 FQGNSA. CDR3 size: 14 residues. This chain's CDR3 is CASKTQANAGTQYF. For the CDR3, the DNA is TGTGCCAGCAAGACGCAGGCGAACGCGGGGACCCAGTACTTC. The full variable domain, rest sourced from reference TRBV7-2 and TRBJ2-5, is GAGVSQSPSNKVTEKGKDVELRCDPISGHTALYWYRQSLGQGLEFLIYFQGNSAPDKSGLPSDRFSAERTGGSVSTLTIQRTQQEDSAVYLCASKTQANAGTQYFGPGTRLLVL.

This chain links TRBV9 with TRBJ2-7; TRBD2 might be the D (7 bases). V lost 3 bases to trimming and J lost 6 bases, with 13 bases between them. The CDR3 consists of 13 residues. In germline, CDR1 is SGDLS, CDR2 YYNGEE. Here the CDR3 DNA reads TGTGCCAGCAGCGGTACGGGGGGCGGCGAGCAGTACTTC. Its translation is CASSGTGGGEQYF.

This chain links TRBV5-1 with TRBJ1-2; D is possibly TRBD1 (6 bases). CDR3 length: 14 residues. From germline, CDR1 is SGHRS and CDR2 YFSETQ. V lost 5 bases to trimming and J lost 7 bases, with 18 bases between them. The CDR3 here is CASSTTGLLFGYTF. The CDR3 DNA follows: TGCGCCAGCAGTACCACAGGGTTATTATTTGGCTACACCTTC.

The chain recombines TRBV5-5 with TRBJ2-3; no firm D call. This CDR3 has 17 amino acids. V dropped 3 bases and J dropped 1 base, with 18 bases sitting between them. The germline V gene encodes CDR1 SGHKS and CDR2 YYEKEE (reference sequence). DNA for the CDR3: TGTGCCAGCAGCTGGAGTGAAGGGTCAGGCCGCACAGATACGCAGTATTTT. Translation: CASSWSEGSGRTDTQYF.

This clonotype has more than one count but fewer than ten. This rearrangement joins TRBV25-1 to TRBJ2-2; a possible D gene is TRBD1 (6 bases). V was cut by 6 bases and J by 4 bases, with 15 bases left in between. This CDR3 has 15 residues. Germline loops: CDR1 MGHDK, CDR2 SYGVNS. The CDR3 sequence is CASRCQGSRTGELFF. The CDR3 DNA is TGTGCCAGCAGGTGCCAGGGGTCGCGCACCGGGGAGCTGTTTTTT.

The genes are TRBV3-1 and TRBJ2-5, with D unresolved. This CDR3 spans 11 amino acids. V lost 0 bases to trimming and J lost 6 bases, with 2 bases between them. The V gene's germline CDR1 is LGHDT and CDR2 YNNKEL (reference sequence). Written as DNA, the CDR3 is TGTGCCAGCAGCCAAGAGAAGACCCAGTACTTC. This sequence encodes CASSQEKTQYF.

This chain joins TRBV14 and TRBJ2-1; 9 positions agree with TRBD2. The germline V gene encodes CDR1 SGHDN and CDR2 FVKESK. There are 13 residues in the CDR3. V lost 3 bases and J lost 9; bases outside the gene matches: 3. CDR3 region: CASSHGTSLEQFF. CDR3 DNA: TGTGCCAGCAGCCATGGGACTAGCCTTGAGCAGTTCTTC.

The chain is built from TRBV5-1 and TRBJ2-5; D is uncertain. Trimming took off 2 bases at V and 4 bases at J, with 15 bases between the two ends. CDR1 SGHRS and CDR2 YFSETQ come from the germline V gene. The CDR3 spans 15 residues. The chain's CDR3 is CASSFEGSKGETQYF. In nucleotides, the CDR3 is TGCGCCAGCAGCTTTGAAGGGTCCAAAGGAGAGACCCAGTACTTC.

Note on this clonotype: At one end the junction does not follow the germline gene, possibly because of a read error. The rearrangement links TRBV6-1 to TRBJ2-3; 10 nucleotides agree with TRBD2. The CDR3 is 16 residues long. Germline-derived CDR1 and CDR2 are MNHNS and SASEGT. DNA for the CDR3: TGTGCCAGCAGTGAAGTGGTAGCGGGGGGCACGGATACGCAGTATTTT. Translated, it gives CASSEVVAGGTDTQYF.

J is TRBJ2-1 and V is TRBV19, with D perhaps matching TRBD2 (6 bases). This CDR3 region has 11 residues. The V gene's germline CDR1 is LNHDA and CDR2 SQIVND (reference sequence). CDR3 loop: CAGGSYNEQFF. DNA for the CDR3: TGTGCTGGAGGGTCCTACAATGAGCAGTTCTTC.

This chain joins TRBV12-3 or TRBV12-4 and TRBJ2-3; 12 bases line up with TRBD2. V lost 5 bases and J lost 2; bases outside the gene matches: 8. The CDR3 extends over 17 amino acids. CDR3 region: CASSPRTSGDLTDTQYF. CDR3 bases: TGTGCCAGCAGTCCCCGGACTAGCGGGGACCTCACAGATACGCAGTATTTT.